This T cell receptor (beta chain) was recovered during a study of T cell responses to AZD1222 COVID-19 vaccine. Study as a whole: Pooling covered second doses at about 4 or about 12 weeks.

In regard to this clone: Its antigen is unidentified.

General observations from the study: Repertoire collection took place solely once the T cell response had peaked. Epitopes outside B.1.351 and B.1.1.7 mutated regions reportedly drew nearly half of spike TCRs. Across the whole spike, CD4 TCRs peaked at regions 160-218 and 743-854.

Some clones are missing from TCRdb's copy, which holds only in-frame ones; the method was immunoSEQ multiplex PCR. This table has approximately 110,000 clones, over 75% appearing once. The germline CDR1 and CDR2 sequences are DFQATT and SNEGSKA (reference sequence). The CDR3 totals 11 residues. Trimming removed 3 bases from V and 7 bases from J, with 9 bases in between. The sample was peripheral blood, taken on day 0 of AZD1222 vaccination. The chain employs TRBV20-1 and TRBJ1-2; no firm D call. This receptor was obtained from an adult in good health. The CDR3 loop is CSARAFGGYTF. In nucleotides, the CDR3 is TGCAGTGCTAGGGCCTTCGGTGGCTACACCTTC.